By share of the sample, the clone carrying this T cell receptor beta chain is medium-sized. Its target is not known. Genomic DNA, serving as template, underwent TCR beta VDJ and CDR3 profiling. Via MiXCR, TCRdb re-called the reads, giving one row per CDR3 protein. There are tens of thousands of distinct CDR3 sequences in the sample; 63% occur only once, and roughly 65% lies in the top ten. The CDR3 sequence is 14 residues long. Germline V gene lookup returns CDR1 ENHRY and CDR2 SYGVKD. V lost 3 bases to trimming and J lost 3 bases, with 12 bases between them. The sample belongs to a study of CD8+CD57+ T cells in acquired aplastic anemia. Study findings and constraints: CD8+ Simpson's diversity did not differ significantly between patients and controls.

CD8+CD57+ cell expansion had been shown by flow cytometry in patients chosen for sequencing. The sequenced sample was sorted CD4+, CD8+, or CD8+CD57+ T cells (not recorded which) from PBMCs. This chain uses TRBV10-3 with TRBJ2-7; perhaps TRBD1 as D (6 bases). The origin of this receptor is a human donor with aplastic anemia. This CDR3 is CAISDGQGSYEQYF. CDR3 DNA: TGTGCCATCAGTGACGGGCAGGGGAGCTACGAGCAGTACTTC.